This passage covers 3 T cell receptor beta chains from one sample sequenced in a study of Ad26.COV2.S vaccination and SARS-CoV-2 variants. Sequencing was performed with immunoSEQ multiplex PCR; in TCRdb, only in-frame clones are kept and a portion is missing. The sample holds a few hundred thousand clones; about nine tenths are singletons and the top ten take roughly 4%. Regarding treatment: some 20 received Ad26.COV2.S at low or high dose, single or two shots; 5 received placebo; per-sample allocation not given. Samples analyzed were those drawn on day 63 after the first vaccine or placebo injection. Sequences were derived from peripheral blood, sampled in a trial of Ad26.COV2.S vaccine versus placebo. The receptors come from a person between 18 and 60 years old who received the Ad26.COV2.S COVID-19 vaccine or a placebo.

The V and J genes are TRBV4-3 and TRBJ1-5, with D hard to call. Germline V CDR1 and CDR2: LGHNA, YSLEER. This CDR3 is built from 15 residues. Between the trimmed V and J ends, which lost 0 bases and 7 bases, there was a span of 13 bases. The CDR3 DNA follows: TGCGCCAGCAGCCAAGATGCGAACCCGAGCCAGCCCCAGCATTTT. It is translated as CASSQDANPSQPQHF.

The chain carries TRBV12-5 and TRBJ2-2; no firm D call. The V end was cut by 4 bases, the J end by 3 bases, with 6 bases between. CDR1 and CDR2 (germline): LGHNT, FRNRAP. The CDR3 consists of 13 residues. The CDR3 DNA reads TGTGCTAGTGGTTCAGAGTACACCGGGGAGCTGTTTTTT. Amino acids: CASGSEYTGELFF.

Remarks on this clone: Other DNA sequences of this sample code for an identical CDR3. The chain has TRBV5-1 and TRBJ2-7; 10 bases agree with TRBD1. Germline assignment: CDR1 SGHRS and CDR2 YFSETQ. V was pared by 4 bases and J by 2 bases, with 3 bases of the junction left unmatched. This CDR3 is 14 amino acids long. The DNA for the CDR3 is TGCGCCAGCAGCACAGGACAGGGGGCCTACGAGCAGTACTTC. Its protein product is CASSTGQGAYEQYF.